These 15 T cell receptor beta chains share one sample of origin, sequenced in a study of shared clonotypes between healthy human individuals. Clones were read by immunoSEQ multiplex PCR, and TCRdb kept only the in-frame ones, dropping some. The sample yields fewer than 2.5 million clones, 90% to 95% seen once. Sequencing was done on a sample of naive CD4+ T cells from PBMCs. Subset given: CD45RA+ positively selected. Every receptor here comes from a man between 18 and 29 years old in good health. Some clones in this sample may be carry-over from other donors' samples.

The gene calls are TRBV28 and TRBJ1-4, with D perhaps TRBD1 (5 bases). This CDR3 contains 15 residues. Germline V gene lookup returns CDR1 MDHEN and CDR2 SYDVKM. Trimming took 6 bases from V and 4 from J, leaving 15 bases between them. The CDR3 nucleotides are TGTGCCAGCAGGCCGAGGAGGGGCAATAATGAAAAACTGTTTTTT. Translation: CASRPRRGNNEKLFF.

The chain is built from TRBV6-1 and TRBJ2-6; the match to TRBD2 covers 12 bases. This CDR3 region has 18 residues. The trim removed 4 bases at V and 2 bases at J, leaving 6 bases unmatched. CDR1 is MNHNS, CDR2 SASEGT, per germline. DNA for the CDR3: TGTGCCAGCAGTGCACGACTAGCGGGAGCTGCTGGGGCCAACGTCCTGACTTTC. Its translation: CASSARLAGAAGANVLTF.

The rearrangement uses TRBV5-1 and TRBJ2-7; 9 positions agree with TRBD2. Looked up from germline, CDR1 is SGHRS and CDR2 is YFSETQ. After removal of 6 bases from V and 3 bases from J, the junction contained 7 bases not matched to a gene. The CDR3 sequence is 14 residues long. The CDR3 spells CASTSTSGNYEQYF. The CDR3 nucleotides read TGCGCCAGCACCTCGACTAGCGGCAACTACGAGCAGTACTTC.

This CDR3 reads CASSVVGTSGINEQFF. CDR3 nucleotides: TGTGCCAGCAGCGTAGTCGGGACTAGCGGGATTAATGAGCAGTTCTTC. V usage is TRBV9 and J usage is TRBJ2-1; TRBD2 agrees at 13 bases. The trim removed 0 bases at V and 7 bases at J, leaving 4 bases unmatched. This CDR3 has 16 amino acids. Germline CDR1 reads SGDLS; CDR2 reads YYNGEE. Based on the CDR3 plus reference TRBV9 and TRBJ2-1, the full variable domain is DSGVTQTPKHLITATGQRVTLRCSPRSGDLSVYWYQQSLDQGLQFLIQYYNGEERAKGNILERFSAQQFPDLHSELNLSSLELGDSALYFCASSVVGTSGINEQFFGPGTRLTVL.

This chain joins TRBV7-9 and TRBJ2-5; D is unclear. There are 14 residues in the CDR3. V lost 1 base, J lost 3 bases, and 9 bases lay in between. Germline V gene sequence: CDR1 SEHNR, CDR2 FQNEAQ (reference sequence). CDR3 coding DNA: TGTGCCAGCAGCTTAGTTCCCAGGAAAGAGACCCAGTACTTC. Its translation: CASSLVPRKETQYF.

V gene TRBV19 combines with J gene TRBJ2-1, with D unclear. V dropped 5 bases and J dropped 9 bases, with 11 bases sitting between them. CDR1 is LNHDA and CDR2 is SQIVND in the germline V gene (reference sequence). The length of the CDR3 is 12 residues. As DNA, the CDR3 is TGTGCCAGTAGTCGTCGCCCCGGTGAGCAGTTCTTC. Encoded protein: CASSRRPGEQFF.

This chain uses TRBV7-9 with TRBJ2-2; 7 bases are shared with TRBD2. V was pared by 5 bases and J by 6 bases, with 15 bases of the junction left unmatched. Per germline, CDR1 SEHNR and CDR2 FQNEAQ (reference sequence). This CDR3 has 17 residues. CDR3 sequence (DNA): TGTGCCAGCAGCGGTGCCGGAACTAGCGTAGTTGCCGGGGAGCTGTTTTTT. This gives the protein CASSGAGTSVVAGELFF.

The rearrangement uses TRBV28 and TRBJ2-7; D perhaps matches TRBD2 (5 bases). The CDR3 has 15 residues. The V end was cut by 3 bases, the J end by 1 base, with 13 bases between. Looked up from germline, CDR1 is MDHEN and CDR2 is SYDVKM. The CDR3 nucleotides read TGTGCCAGCAGTTTGGGAGTTTGGTTTTCCTACGAGCAGTACTTC. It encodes CASSLGVWFSYEQYF.

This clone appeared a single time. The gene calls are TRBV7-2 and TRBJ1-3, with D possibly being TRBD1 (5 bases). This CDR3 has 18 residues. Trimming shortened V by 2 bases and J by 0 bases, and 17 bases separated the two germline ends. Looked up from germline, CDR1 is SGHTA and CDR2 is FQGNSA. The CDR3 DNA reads TGTGCCAGCAGCTTAACGAGTGCAGGGATGCACTCTGGAAACACCATATATTTT. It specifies CASSLTSAGMHSGNTIYF.

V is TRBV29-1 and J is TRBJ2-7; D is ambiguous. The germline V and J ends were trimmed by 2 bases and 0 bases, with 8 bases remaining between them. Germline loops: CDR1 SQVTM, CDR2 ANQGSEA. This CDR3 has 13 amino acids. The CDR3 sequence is CSVERLVSYEQYF. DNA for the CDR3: TGCAGCGTTGAAAGGCTGGTCTCCTACGAGCAGTACTTC.

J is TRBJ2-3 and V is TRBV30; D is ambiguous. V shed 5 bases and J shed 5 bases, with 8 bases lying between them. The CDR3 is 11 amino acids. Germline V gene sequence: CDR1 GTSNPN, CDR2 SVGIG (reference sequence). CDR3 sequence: CAWLAQDTQYF. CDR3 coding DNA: TGTGCCTGGCTTGCCCAAGATACGCAGTATTTT.

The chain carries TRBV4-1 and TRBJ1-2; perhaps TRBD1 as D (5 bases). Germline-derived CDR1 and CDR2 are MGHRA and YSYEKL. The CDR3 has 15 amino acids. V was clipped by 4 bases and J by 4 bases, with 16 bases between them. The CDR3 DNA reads TGCGCCAGCAGCCCCCAAGGGCAGGGAGGCTATGGCTACACCTTC. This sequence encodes CASSPQGQGGYGYTF.

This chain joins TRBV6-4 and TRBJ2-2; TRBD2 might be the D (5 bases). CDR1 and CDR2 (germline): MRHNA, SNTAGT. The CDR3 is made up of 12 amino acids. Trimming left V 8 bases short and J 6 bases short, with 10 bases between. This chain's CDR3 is CASGTGAGELFF. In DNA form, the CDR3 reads TGTGCCAGCGGCACCGGGGCCGGGGAGCTGTTTTTT.

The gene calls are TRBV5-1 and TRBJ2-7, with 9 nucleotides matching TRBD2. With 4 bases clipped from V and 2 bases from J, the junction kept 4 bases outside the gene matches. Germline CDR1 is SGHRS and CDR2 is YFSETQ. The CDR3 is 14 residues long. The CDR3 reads CASSATSGTYEQYF. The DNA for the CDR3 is TGCGCCAGCAGCGCGACTAGCGGTACCTACGAGCAGTACTTC.

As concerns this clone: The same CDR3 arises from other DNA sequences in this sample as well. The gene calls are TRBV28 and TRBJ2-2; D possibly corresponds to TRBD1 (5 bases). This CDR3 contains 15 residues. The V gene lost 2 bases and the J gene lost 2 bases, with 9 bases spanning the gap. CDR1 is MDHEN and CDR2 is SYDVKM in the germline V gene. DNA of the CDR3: TGTGCCAGCAGTTTAGGGCAGGGCAACACCGGGGAGCTGTTTTTT. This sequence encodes CASSLGQGNTGELFF.